The clone carrying this T cell receptor (beta chain) was seen more than once but under ten times. Its antigen remains unknown. The V gene's germline CDR1 is SEHNR and CDR2 FQNEAQ (reference sequence). V dropped 1 base and J dropped 14 bases, with 12 bases sitting between them. This CDR3 comprises 13 residues. From the reads, TCRdb called clonotypes with MiXCR, one entry per CDR3 protein. The sample has hundreds of thousands of distinct CDR3 sequences; 33% are singletons. The data originate from a study of T cell repertoires in cytomegalovirus infection. At the level of the study: Through public TCR beta signatures, both CMV infection and matching HLA type were indicated. Study-wide findings and caveats: Cumulative frequency of public TCR beta families picked out carriers of CMV plus the relevant HLA.

The chain carries TRBV7-9 and TRBJ1-6; D gene unclear. Source: cultured PBMCs, taken from culture after CMV antigen stimulation. The sequence derives from a human donor in good health (CMV status not recorded). Some clones in this sample may be carry-over from other donors' samples. CDR3 in DNA: TGTGCCAGCAGCTTAGGAGGAGATTCGTCCCTCCACTTT. Translated: CASSLGGDSSLHF. Drawing the rest from reference TRBV7-9 and TRBJ1-6, the complete variable domain is DTGVSQNPRHKITKRGQNVTFRCDPISEHNRLYWYRQTLGQGPEFLTYFQNEAQLEKSRLLSDRFSAERPKGSFSTLEIQRTEQGDSAMYLCASSLGGDSSLHFGNGTRLTVT.